Below are 10 T cell receptor beta chains sequenced from a single sample in a study of blood T cell repertoires in COVID-19. Clones were read by immunoSEQ multiplex PCR, and TCRdb kept only the in-frame ones, dropping some. Of roughly 70,000 clones detected, approximately 91% appear once; the ten largest clones hold roughly 4%. The source material was peripheral blood. The source is a man aged 65 to 79 with acute or convalescent COVID-19.

This CDR3 is CSVDPERGYYGYTF. The CDR3 DNA follows: TGCAGCGTTGACCCGGAGCGGGGCTACTATGGCTACACCTTC. The rearrangement joins TRBV29-1 to TRBJ1-2; the D gene is possibly TRBD1 (5 bases). Trimming shortened V by 3 bases and J by 3 bases, and 14 bases separated the two germline ends. The germline gives CDR1 SQVTM, CDR2 ANQGSEA. This CDR3 has 14 residues.

This clone was counted once. V gene TRBV10-2 combines with J gene TRBJ2-1; 10 bases are a match to TRBD2. V gave up 6 bases and J gave up 4 bases; unmatched junction bases: 3. Germline assignment: CDR1 WSHSY and CDR2 SAAADI. CDR3 length equals 14 residues. The CDR3 sequence is CASRLAGTYNEQFF. The CDR3 DNA sequence: TGCGCCAGCAGACTAGCGGGGACTTACAATGAGCAGTTCTTC.

This chain uses TRBV3-1 (or the pseudogene TRBV3-2) with TRBJ1-4, with unresolved D. V shed 3 bases and J shed 4 bases, with 9 bases lying between them. Germline CDR1 and CDR2: LGHDT and YNNKEL (reference sequence). This CDR3 is 14 amino acids long. CDR3 in DNA: TGTGCCAGCAGCCAGCGGCAGAATAATGAAAAACTGTTTTTT. It encodes CASSQRQNNEKLFF.

The chain carries TRBV2 and TRBJ1-3; possible D gene TRBD1, 6 bases. Germline values: CDR1 SNHLY, CDR2 FYNNEI. Trimming stripped 6 bases from V and 0 bases from J, with 12 bases between. The length of the CDR3 is 15 residues. CDR3 region: CASRARGGSGNTIYF. CDR3 sequence (DNA): TGTGCCAGCAGGGCGAGAGGGGGCTCTGGAAACACCATATATTTT.

V usage is TRBV5-1 and J usage is TRBJ2-7; 11 bases are shared with TRBD1. The germline V gene has CDR1 SGHRS and CDR2 YFSETQ. Trimming took 3 bases from V and 2 from J; bases not matched to a gene: 4. The CDR3 loop spans 15 amino acids. DNA for the CDR3: TGCGCCAGCAGCTCGCCGGGACAGGGGGCCTACGAGCAGTACTTC. This translates into CASSSPGQGAYEQYF.

This chain uses TRBV6-6 with TRBJ1-4; D might be TRBD1 (5 bases). The germline gives CDR1 MNHNY, CDR2 SVGAGI (reference sequence). Trimming left V 5 bases short and J 14 bases short, with 12 bases between. CDR3 size: 11 residues. Written as DNA, the CDR3 is TGTGCCAGCAGTAGCGGGGGATTTCTGTTTTTT. It specifies CASSSGGFLFF.

The chain couples TRBV3-1 (or the pseudogene TRBV3-2) to TRBJ1-2; D might be TRBD1 (6 bases). Deletions cut 4 bases from V and 4 bases from J, with 10 bases between. Germline loops: CDR1 LGHDT, CDR2 YNNKEL (reference sequence). CDR3 length equals 13 residues. CDR3 coding DNA: TGTGCCAGCAGCCGGACAGATGCCTATGGCTACACCTTC. Its translation: CASSRTDAYGYTF.

This clone was counted a single time. This chain links TRBV7-8 with TRBJ2-5; TRBD1 might be the D (6 bases). V was shortened by 4 bases and J by 5 bases, with 14 bases between the two germline ends. The CDR3 length is 14 residues. Germline-derived CDR1 and CDR2 are SGHVS and FQNEAQ. The CDR3 DNA reads TGTGCCAGCAGCTCCCCAGGGGACGCGGAGACCCAGTACTTC. It yields the protein CASSSPGDAETQYF.

This chain joins TRBV24-1 and TRBJ1-2; TRBD1 matches 10 bases. The CDR3 runs to 17 residues. Germline V gene lookup returns CDR1 KGHDR and CDR2 SFDVKD. Trimming took 3 bases from V and 5 from J; bases not matched to a gene: 11. CDR3 coding DNA: TGTGCCACCAGTGATCAAAATGCTCCGGGACAGGGGTATGGCTACACCTTC. Protein product: CATSDQNAPGQGYGYTF.

This sequence joins TRBV5-3 and TRBJ2-2; TRBD1 agrees at 8 bases. TRBV5-3 is placed among ORFs of uncertain function. With 6 bases clipped from V and 5 bases from J, the junction kept 0 bases outside the gene matches. The CDR3 consists of 12 residues. CDR3 nucleotide sequence: TGTGCCAGAAACAGGGGGACCGGGGAGCTGTTTTTT. It codes for CARNRGTGELFF.